A single sample gave rise to the 25 T cell receptor beta chains below, sequenced in a study of T-cell reconstitution after alpha-beta-depleted transplantation in children. It was with unique molecular identifiers that the TCRbeta library was prepared. MiXCR was run by TCRdb on the PCR reads, yielding one entry per CDR3 protein. The sample carries about 640,000 distinct CDR3 sequences, over 10% recorded once. The specimen was PBMCs, mostly from graft donor cells, collected 360 days after TCRalphabeta/CD19-depleted stem cell transplant. All receptors come from a male patient between 5 and 17 years old who had a stem cell transplant for acute myeloid leukemia, so the T cells may come from the graft donor.

The rearrangement joins TRBV20-1 to TRBJ2-2; TRBD2 matches at 7 bases. With 6 bases clipped from V and 4 bases from J, the junction kept 14 bases outside the gene matches. CDR1 is DFQATT, CDR2 SNEGSKA, per germline (reference sequence). The CDR3 has 16 residues. CDR3 in DNA: TGCAGTGCCCACGAGGAAGCGGGGTTTATCACCGGGGAGCTGTTTTTT. Translation: CSAHEEAGFITGELFF.

The chain recombines TRBV27 with TRBJ1-5; maybe TRBD1 (6 bases). V lost 8 bases, J lost 3 bases, and 17 bases lay in between. Germline CDR1 and CDR2: MNHEY and SMNVEV (reference sequence). The CDR3 sequence is 15 residues long. The CDR3 protein is CASRAPDSDNQPQHF. CDR3 coding DNA: TGTGCCAGCCGGGCCCCGGACAGCGACAATCAGCCCCAGCATTTT.

Only a few counts were recorded for this clonotype. CDR3 sequence reads: CASSLDTGYTF. CDR3 in DNA: TGCGCCAGCAGCTTGGATACCGGCTACACCTTC. The rearrangement links TRBV5-1 to TRBJ1-2, with D unresolved. CDR1 is SGHRS and CDR2 is YFSETQ in the germline V gene. Trimming stripped 0 bases from V and 8 bases from J, with 5 bases between. CDR3 length equals 11 residues.

The chain joins TRBV29-1 to TRBJ1-1; tentatively, D is TRBD1 (5 bases). The CDR3 runs to 17 residues. Germline lookup yields CDR1 SQVTM and CDR2 ANQGSEA. With 5 bases removed from V and 0 bases from J, the gap between germline ends came to 22 bases. CDR3 DNA: TGCAGCGTTATTCTGGACTCCTTCTTAGGGGTGAACACTGAAGCTTTCTTT. Translation: CSVILDSFLGVNTEAFF.

V and J are TRBV12-3 or TRBV12-4 and TRBJ2-4; 8 bases fit TRBD2. The CDR3 spans 13 residues. Unmatched junction bases numbered 3, after V lost 1 base and J lost 10 bases. CDR3 nucleotides: TGTGCCAGCAGTTTAGGGACTAGCCAAATTCAGTACTTC. Protein sequence: CASSLGTSQIQYF.

The CDR3, as DNA: TGTGCCACCAGCATACCCCAGGGACAGGGGGCTTACGAGCAGTACTTC. Translated, it gives CATSIPQGQGAYEQYF. The chain joins TRBV15 to TRBJ2-7; 12 bases match TRBD1. Trimming removed 4 bases from V and 4 bases from J; junction bases left unmatched: 8. Germline V lookup: CDR1 LNHNV, CDR2 YYDKDF (reference sequence). The CDR3 is 16 amino acids.

This clonotype was observed a handful of times. The chain recombines TRBV6-5 with TRBJ2-5; 13 nucleotides line up with TRBD2. Germline CDR1 reads MNHEY; CDR2 reads SVGAGI. V was pared by 3 bases and J by 3 bases, with 4 bases of the junction left unmatched. The CDR3 consists of 16 residues. CDR3 sequence (DNA): TGTGCCAGCAGTTATCGGACTAGCGGGAGTAAAGAGACCCAGTACTTC. This sequence encodes CASSYRTSGSKETQYF.

There are many counts of this clonotype. The gene calls are TRBV29-1 and TRBJ1-5; a possible D gene is TRBD1 (5 bases). This CDR3 is built from 13 residues. V was trimmed by 4 bases and J by 4 bases, leaving 11 bases between them. In germline, CDR1 is SQVTM, CDR2 ANQGSEA. The CDR3 DNA follows: TGCAGCGTTGTGGGGGACCCGAATCAGCCCCAGCATTTT. It is translated as CSVVGDPNQPQHF.

The rearrangement links TRBV7-2 to TRBJ2-7, with 8 bases fitting TRBD1. CDR3 length: 15 residues. The V gene's germline CDR1 is SGHTA and CDR2 FQGNSA. After removal of 5 bases from V and 3 bases from J, the junction contained 9 bases not matched to a gene. CDR3 sequence reads: CASSPPGDRYYEQYF. The CDR3 DNA is TGTGCCAGCAGCCCGCCGGGGGACAGGTACTACGAGCAGTACTTC.

In this sample, this clonotype turned up many times. The chain recombines TRBV11-2 with TRBJ2-5, with TRBD1 matching 7 bases. After removal of 5 bases from V and 5 bases from J, the junction contained 5 bases not matched to a gene. CDR1 is SGHAT and CDR2 is FQNNGV in the germline V gene. The CDR3 spans 13 residues. CDR3 sequence reads: CASSTQGLETQYF. CDR3 sequence (DNA): TGTGCCAGCAGCACACAGGGGTTGGAGACCCAGTACTTC.

This clonotype occurred a few times. This chain connects TRBV12-3 or TRBV12-4 to TRBJ2-5; no reliable D call. Trimming shortened V by 5 bases and J by 0 bases, and 7 bases separated the two germline ends. This CDR3 contains 13 residues. The CDR3 reads CASSPRYQETQYF. CDR3 bases: TGTGCCAGCAGTCCCAGGTACCAAGAGACCCAGTACTTC.

This clonotype has more than one count but fewer than ten. The J gene is TRBJ2-5, the V gene TRBV5-6; TRBD1 might be the D (6 bases). The V gene lost 0 bases and the J gene lost 1 base, with 22 bases spanning the gap. The CDR3 sequence is 19 residues long. Germline lookup yields CDR1 SGHDT and CDR2 YYEEEE. For the CDR3, the DNA is TGTGCCAGCAGCTTGGCCCTTTTGTTCGGGACACCCGGCCAAGAGACCCAGTACTTC. Protein: CASSLALLFGTPGQETQYF.

At least ten counts were recorded for this clonotype. The chain combines TRBV3-1 with TRBJ2-1; TRBD2 agrees at 12 bases. V shed 4 bases, J shed 5 bases, and the junction held 3 bases outside the gene matches. CDR3 length: 15 amino acids. In germline, CDR1 is LGHDT, CDR2 YNNKEL (reference sequence). DNA for the CDR3: TGTGCCAGCAGCCGACTAGCGGGAGTTGACAATGAGCAGTTCTTC. Translating it yields CASSRLAGVDNEQFF.

V gene TRBV20-1 combines with J gene TRBJ2-2; 9 positions agree with TRBD2. Germline-derived CDR1 and CDR2 are DFQATT and SNEGSKA (reference sequence). CDR3 length: 15 residues. V lost 2 bases to trimming and J lost 5 bases; unmatched junction nucleotides: 6. The CDR3 nucleotides are TGCAGTGCTAGACTCGCGGGAGGGTATACCGGGGAGCTGTTTTTT. It yields the protein CSARLAGGYTGELFF.

The chain links TRBV29-1 to TRBJ2-1; D could derive from TRBD1 or TRBD2 (6 bases each). Trimming stripped 0 bases from V and 0 bases from J, with 18 bases between. CDR1 and CDR2 from the germline V gene are SQVTM and ANQGSEA. The CDR3 covers 18 residues. The CDR3 loop is CSVEDPVTGALSYNEQFF. The CDR3 DNA sequence: TGCAGCGTTGAAGATCCCGTAACGGGGGCACTCTCCTACAATGAGCAGTTCTTC.

The genes are TRBV7-6 and TRBJ2-3; TRBD1 matches at 8 bases. Germline V CDR1 and CDR2: SGHVS, FNYEAQ. The CDR3 spans 15 residues. The trim removed 1 base at V and 5 bases at J, leaving 5 bases unmatched. CDR3 in amino acids: CASSLVGQGIDTQYF. CDR3 nucleotide sequence: TGTGCCAGCAGCTTAGTAGGACAGGGTATAGATACGCAGTATTTT. The full variable domain, with the rest looked up from reference TRBV7-6 and TRBJ2-3, is GAGVSQSPRYKVTKRGQDVALRCDPISGHVSLYWYRQALGQGPEFLTYFNYEAQQDKSGLPNDRFSAERPEGSISTLTIQRTEQRDSAMYRCASSLVGQGIDTQYFGPGTRLTVL.

This clonotype showed up just a few times. The V call is TRBV5-1, the J call TRBJ2-3, with D unclear. V dropped 0 bases and J dropped 0 bases, with 11 bases sitting between them. CDR1 SGHRS and CDR2 YFSETQ come from the germline V gene. The CDR3 runs to 16 residues. CDR3 amino acids: CASSLAVAFSTDTQYF. The CDR3 DNA sequence: TGCGCCAGCAGCTTGGCCGTAGCTTTTAGCACAGATACGCAGTATTTT.

This clonotype was counted a few times. This sequence joins TRBV29-1 and TRBJ2-7; 8 bases are a match to TRBD1. Looked up from germline, CDR1 is SQVTM and CDR2 is ANQGSEA. The CDR3 covers 14 residues. The V and J ends lost 6 bases and 2 bases, in that order; junction bases with no gene match: 9. CDR3 in amino acids: CSVPNWDRPYEQYF. The CDR3 region has the DNA TGCAGCGTCCCCAACTGGGACAGGCCCTACGAGCAGTACTTC.

This clonotype was seen more than once but under ten times. The genes are TRBV4-3 and TRBJ1-1; possibly TRBD1 for D (6 bases). CDR3 length: 16 amino acids. The V and J ends lost 0 bases and 5 bases respectively, with 16 bases between them. Germline CDR1 LGHNA, CDR2 YSLEER. CDR3 nucleotides: TGCGCCAGCAGCCAAGATGGGGGGCGACTGGGTACTGAAGCTTTCTTT. Translation gives CASSQDGGRLGTEAFF.

This sequence joins TRBV20-1 and TRBJ1-1; 8 bases match TRBD1. With 0 bases clipped from V and 3 bases from J, the junction kept 6 bases outside the gene matches. This CDR3 has 15 residues. The germline gives CDR1 DFQATT, CDR2 SNEGSKA (reference sequence). In DNA, the CDR3 is TGCAGTGCTAGAGACCCGGGACAGGCTTACACTGAAGCTTTCTTT. It encodes CSARDPGQAYTEAFF.

This clonotype showed up many times. The chain is built from TRBV5-1 and TRBJ2-5, with a weak D call TRBD2 (6 bases). V was trimmed by 2 bases and J by 10 bases, leaving 9 bases between them. Per germline, CDR1 SGHRS and CDR2 YFSETQ. The CDR3 runs to 11 residues. CDR3 protein: CASSLTGDQYF. The CDR3 bases are TGCGCCAGCAGCTTAACGGGGGACCAGTACTTC.

This clonotype was counted between two and nine times. The chain has TRBV3-1 and TRBJ2-1; 13 bases agree with TRBD2. The CDR3 is 19 amino acids. J gave up 7 bases and V 0 bases, and 12 bases lay outside the gene matches. CDR1 and CDR2 from the germline V gene are LGHDT and YNNKEL (reference sequence). This CDR3 is CASSQDDLGLAGVVNEQFF. The CDR3, as DNA: TGTGCCAGCAGCCAAGATGACCTCGGACTAGCGGGAGTGGTAAATGAGCAGTTCTTC.

The sample holds a few counts of this clonotype. The CDR3 reads CAWNPLAGFYNEQFF. The CDR3 region has the DNA TGTGCCTGGAACCCTTTGGCAGGGTTCTACAATGAGCAGTTCTTC. The chain joins TRBV30 to TRBJ2-1; weak D call: TRBD1 (5 bases). CDR1 and CDR2 from the germline V gene are GTSNPN and SVGIG (reference sequence). V was clipped by 4 bases and J by 3 bases, with 16 bases between them. The CDR3 is 15 residues long.

A few counts support this clonotype. The genes are TRBV29-1 and TRBJ2-7; D is unclear. There are 12 residues in the CDR3. Germline CDR1 reads SQVTM; CDR2 reads ANQGSEA. V lost 4 bases and J lost 2, with 9 bases in between. CDR3 residues: CSVVVATYEQYF. The CDR3 DNA sequence: TGCAGCGTTGTAGTCGCAACCTACGAGCAGTACTTC.

The J gene is TRBJ2-7, the V gene TRBV10-3; the D is unclear. Germline assignment: CDR1 ENHRY and CDR2 SYGVKD. Trimming took 10 bases from V and 1 from J, leaving 11 bases between them. The CDR3 has 12 amino acids. CDR3 bases: TGTGCCACAGACGGTGAATCCTACGAGCAGTACTTC. Translation: CATDGESYEQYF.